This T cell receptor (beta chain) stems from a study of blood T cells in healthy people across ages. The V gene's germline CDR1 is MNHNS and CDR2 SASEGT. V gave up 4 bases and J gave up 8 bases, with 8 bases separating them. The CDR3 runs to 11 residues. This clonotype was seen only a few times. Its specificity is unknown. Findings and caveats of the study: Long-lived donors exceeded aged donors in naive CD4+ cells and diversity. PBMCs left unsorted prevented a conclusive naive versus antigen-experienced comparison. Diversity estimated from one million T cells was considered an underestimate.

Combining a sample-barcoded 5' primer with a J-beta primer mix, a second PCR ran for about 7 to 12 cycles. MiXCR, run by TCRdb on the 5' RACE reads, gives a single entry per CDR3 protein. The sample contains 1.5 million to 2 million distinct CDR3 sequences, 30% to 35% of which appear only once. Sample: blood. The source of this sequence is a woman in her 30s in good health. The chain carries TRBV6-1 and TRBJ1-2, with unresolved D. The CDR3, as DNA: TGTGCCAGCAGTGTGTTGGGGGGCTACACCTTC. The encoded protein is CASSVLGGYTF.